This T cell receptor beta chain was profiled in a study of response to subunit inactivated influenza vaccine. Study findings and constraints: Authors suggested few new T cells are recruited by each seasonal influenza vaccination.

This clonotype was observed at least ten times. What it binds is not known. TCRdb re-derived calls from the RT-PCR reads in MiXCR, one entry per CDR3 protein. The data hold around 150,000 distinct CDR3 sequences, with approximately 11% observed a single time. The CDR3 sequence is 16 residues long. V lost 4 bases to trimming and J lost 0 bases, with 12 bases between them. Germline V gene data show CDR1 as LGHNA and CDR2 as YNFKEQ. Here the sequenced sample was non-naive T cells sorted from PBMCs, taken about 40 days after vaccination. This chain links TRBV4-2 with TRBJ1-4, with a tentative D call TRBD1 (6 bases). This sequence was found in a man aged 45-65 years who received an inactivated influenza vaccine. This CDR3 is CASSPLDSSTNEKLFF. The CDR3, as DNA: TGTGCCAGCAGCCCCCTGGACAGCTCAACTAATGAAAAACTGTTTTTT.